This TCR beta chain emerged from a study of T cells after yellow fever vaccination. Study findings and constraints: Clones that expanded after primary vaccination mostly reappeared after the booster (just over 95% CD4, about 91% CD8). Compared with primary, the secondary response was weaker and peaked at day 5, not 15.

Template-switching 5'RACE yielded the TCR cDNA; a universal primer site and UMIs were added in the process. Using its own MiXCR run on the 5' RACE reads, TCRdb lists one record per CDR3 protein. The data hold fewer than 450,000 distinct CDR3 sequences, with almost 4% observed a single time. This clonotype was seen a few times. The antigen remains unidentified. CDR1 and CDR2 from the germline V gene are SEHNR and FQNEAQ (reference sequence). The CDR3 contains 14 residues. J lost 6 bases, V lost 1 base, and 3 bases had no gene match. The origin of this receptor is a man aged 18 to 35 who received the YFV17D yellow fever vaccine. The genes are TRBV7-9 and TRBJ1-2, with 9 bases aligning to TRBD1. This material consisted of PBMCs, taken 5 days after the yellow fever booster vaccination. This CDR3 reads CASSLGTGEDGYTF. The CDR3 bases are TGTGCCAGCAGCTTAGGGACAGGGGAGGATGGCTACACCTTC.